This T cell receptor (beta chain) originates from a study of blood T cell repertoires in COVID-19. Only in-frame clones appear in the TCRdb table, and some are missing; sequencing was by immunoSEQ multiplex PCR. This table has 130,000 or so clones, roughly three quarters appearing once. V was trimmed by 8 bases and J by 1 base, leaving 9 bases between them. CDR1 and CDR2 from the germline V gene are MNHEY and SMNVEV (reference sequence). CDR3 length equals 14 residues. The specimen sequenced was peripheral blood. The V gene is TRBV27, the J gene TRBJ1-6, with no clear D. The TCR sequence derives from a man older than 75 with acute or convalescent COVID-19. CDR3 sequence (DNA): TGTGCCAGCCGAGGAGGTTCCTATAATTCACCCCTCCACTTT. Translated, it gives CASRGGSYNSPLHF.